Shown below are 6 T cell receptor beta chains from a single sample sequenced in a study of PD-1 blockade in classical Hodgkin lymphoma. Libraries were prepared by immunoSEQ multiplex PCR; TCRdb keeps only in-frame clonotypes and omits some of them. The sample gives 6,000 to 6,500 clones, roughly two thirds of which show up once; under 15% is in the top ten. Time point here: cycle 4 day 1 (C4D1), after about 6 weeks of nivolumab. There was relapse after autologous stem cell transplantation in every patient, and there was variation in brentuximab vedotin exposure. Thawed PBMCs underwent magnetic negative selection to obtain purified CD8+ T cells. The sequencing used CD8+ T cells from blood, collected before the fourth cycle of nivolumab. All receptors come from a human donor with classical Hodgkin lymphoma.

This clone appeared a single time. The chain links TRBV6-5 to TRBJ2-3, with 7 bases lining up with TRBD1. This CDR3 spans 16 amino acids. Germline V gives CDR1 MNHEY, CDR2 SVGAGI. The ends lost 3 bases at V and 3 bases at J; junction bases unmatched: 9. The CDR3, as DNA: TGTGCCAGCAGTTATTGGGAAGGGGGCGCGACAGATACGCAGTATTTT. Translated, it gives CASSYWEGGATDTQYF.

This clone was seen only once. The chain has TRBV30 and TRBJ1-5, with D possibly matching TRBD1 (5 bases). The CDR3 has 14 amino acids. Germline V gene data show CDR1 as GTSNPN and CDR2 as SVGIG (reference sequence). Trimming pared 4 bases from V and 2 bases from J, leaving 12 bases between. The CDR3 reads CAWTEGLGNQPQHF. The CDR3 coding sequence is TGTGCCTGGACCGAGGGGTTAGGCAATCAGCCCCAGCATTTT.

J is TRBJ1-5 and V is TRBV4-2; D is unresolved. The germline gives CDR1 LGHNA, CDR2 YNFKEQ. V was shortened by 1 base and J by 6 bases, with 7 bases between the two germline ends. The length of the CDR3 is 13 residues. The CDR3 DNA sequence: TGTGCCAGCAGCCAAGTGGGTCCTCAGCCCCAGCATTTT. This gives the protein CASSQVGPQPQHF.

The chain couples TRBV9 to TRBJ2-5, with 7 bases lining up with TRBD1. CDR1 is SGDLS, CDR2 YYNGEE, per germline. There are 19 residues in the CDR3. The trim removed 0 bases at V and 3 bases at J, leaving 17 bases unmatched. The CDR3 DNA reads TGTGCCAGCAGCGTAGCTATGTATGGACCCGGGACAGCAAAAGAGACCCAGTACTTC. Translation: CASSVAMYGPGTAKETQYF.

The V call is TRBV4-1, the J call TRBJ2-1, with 13 bases that match TRBD2. Germline V gene sequence: CDR1 MGHRA, CDR2 YSYEKL. After removal of 3 bases from V and 7 bases from J, the junction contained 9 bases not matched to a gene. CDR3 length: 17 amino acids. This CDR3 is CASSQGLLAGGRNEQFF. The DNA for the CDR3 is TGCGCCAGCAGCCAGGGATTACTAGCGGGAGGGAGGAATGAGCAGTTCTTC.

The chain uses TRBV16 and TRBJ2-7; D call uncertain. The CDR3 is 12 residues long. The V and J ends lost 3 bases and 3 bases respectively, with 6 bases between them. Looked up from germline, CDR1 is KGHSY and CDR2 is FQNENV. The CDR3 region has the DNA TGTGCCAGCAGCCAGGGCAGCTACGAGCAGTACTTC. Amino acids: CASSQGSYEQYF.